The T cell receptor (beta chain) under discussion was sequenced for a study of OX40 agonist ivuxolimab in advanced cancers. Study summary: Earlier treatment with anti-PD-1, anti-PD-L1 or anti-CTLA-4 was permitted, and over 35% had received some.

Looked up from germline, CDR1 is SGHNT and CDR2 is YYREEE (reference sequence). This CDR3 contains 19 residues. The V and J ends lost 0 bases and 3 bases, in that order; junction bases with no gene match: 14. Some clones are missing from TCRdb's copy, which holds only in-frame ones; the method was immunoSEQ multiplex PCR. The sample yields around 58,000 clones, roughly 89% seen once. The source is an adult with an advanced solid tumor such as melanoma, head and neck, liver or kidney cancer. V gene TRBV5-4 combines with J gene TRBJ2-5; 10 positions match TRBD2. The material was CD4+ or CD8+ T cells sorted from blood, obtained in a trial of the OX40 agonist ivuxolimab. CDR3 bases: TGTGCCAGCAGCTTGGCTAGGCCTAGCGGGGGCCCTCCAAAAGAGACCCAGTACTTC. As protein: CASSLARPSGGPPKETQYF.